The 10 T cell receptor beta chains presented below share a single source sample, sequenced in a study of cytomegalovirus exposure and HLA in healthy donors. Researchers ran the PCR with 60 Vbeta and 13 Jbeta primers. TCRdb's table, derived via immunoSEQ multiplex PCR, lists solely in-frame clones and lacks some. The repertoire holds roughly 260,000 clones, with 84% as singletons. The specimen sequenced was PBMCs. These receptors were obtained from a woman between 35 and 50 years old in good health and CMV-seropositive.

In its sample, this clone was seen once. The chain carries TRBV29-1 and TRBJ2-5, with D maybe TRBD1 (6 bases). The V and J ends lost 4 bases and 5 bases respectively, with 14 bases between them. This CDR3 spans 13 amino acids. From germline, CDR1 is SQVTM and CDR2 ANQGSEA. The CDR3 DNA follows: TGCAGCGTTGTGTCAGGGGTTCGGGAGACCCAGTACTTC. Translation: CSVVSGVRETQYF.

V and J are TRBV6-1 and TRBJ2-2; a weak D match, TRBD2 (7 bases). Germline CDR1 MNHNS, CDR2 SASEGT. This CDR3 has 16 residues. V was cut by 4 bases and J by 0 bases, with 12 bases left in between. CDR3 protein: CASSVAGATNTGELFF. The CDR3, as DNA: TGTGCCAGCAGTGTTGCGGGGGCCACGAACACCGGGGAGCTGTTTTTT.

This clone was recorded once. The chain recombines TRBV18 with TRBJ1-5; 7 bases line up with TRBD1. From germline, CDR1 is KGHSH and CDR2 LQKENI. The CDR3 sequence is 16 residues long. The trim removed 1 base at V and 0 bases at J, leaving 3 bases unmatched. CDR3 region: CASSPLGGYSNQPQHF. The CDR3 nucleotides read TGTGCCAGCTCACCACTAGGGGGCTATAGCAATCAGCCCCAGCATTTT.

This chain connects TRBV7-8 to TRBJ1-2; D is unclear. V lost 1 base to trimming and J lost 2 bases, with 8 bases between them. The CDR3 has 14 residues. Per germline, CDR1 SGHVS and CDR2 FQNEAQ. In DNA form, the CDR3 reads TGTGCCAGCAGCTTAGTGCCAGGAAACTATGGCTACACCTTC. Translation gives CASSLVPGNYGYTF.

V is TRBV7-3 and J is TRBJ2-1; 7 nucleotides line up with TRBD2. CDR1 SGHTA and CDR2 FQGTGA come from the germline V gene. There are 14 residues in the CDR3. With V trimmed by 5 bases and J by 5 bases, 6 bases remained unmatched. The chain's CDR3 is CASSSTSAHNEQFF. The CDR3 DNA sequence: TGTGCCAGCAGCAGCACTAGCGCTCACAATGAGCAGTTCTTC. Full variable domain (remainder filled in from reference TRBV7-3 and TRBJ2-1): GAGVSQTPSNKVTEKGKYVELRCDPISGHTALYWYRQSLGQGPEFLIYFQGTGAADDSGLPNDRFFAVRPEGSVSTLKIQRTERGDSAVYLCASSSTSAHNEQFFGPGTRLTVL.

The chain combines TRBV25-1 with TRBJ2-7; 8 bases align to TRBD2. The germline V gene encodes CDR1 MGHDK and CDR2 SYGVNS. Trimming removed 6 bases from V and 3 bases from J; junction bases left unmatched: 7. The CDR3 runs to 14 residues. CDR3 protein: CASSPGTRNYEQYF. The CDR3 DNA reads TGTGCCAGCAGCCCTGGGACTAGAAACTACGAGCAGTACTTC.

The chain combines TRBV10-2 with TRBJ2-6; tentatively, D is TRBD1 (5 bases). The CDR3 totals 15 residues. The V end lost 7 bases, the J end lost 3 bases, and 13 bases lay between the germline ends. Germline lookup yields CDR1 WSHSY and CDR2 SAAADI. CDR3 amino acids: CASIAGMLGANVLTF. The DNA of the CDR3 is TGCGCCAGCATAGCAGGGATGCTTGGGGCCAACGTCCTGACTTTC.

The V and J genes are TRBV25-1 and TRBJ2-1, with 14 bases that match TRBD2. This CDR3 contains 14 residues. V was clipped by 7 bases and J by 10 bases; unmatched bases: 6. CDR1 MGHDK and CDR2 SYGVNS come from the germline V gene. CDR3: CASIGTSGSREQFF. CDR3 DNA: TGTGCCAGCATCGGGACTAGCGGGAGCAGGGAGCAGTTCTTC.

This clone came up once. The CDR3, as DNA: TGTGCCAGCACCACGGGACACATGAACACTGAAGCTTTCTTT. This codes for CASTTGHMNTEAFF. J is TRBJ1-1 and V is TRBV13; weak D call: TRBD1 (6 bases). The CDR3 spans 14 residues. Trimming took off 7 bases at V and 0 bases at J, with 12 bases between the two ends. CDR1 and CDR2 from the germline V gene are PRHDT and FYEKMQ (reference sequence).

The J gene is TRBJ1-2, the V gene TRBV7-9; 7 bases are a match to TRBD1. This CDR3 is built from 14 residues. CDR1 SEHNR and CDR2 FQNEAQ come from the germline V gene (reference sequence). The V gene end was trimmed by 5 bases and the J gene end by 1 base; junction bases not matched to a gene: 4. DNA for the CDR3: TGTGCCAGCAGCCGGGGACAGCTTAACTATGGCTACACCTTC. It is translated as CASSRGQLNYGYTF.